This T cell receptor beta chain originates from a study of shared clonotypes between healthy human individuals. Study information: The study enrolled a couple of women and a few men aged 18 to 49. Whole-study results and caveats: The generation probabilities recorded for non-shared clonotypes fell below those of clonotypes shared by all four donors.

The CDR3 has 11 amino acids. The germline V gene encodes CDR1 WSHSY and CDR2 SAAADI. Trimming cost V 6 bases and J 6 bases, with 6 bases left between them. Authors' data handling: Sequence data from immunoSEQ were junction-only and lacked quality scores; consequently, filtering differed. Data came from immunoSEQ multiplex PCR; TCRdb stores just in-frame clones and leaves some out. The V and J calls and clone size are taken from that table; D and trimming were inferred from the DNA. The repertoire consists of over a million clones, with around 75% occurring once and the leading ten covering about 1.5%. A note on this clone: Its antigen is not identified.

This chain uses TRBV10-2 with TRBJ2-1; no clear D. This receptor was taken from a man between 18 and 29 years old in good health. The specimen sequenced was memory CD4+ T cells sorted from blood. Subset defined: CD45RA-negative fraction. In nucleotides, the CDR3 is TGCGCCAGCAGCGAGGCCAATGAGCAGTTCTTC. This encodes CASSEANEQFF.